The clone carrying this T cell receptor beta chain was counted at least ten times. The antigen is unknown. The data derive from a study of T-cell reconstitution after alpha-beta-depleted transplantation in children. Study outcomes and limitations: It was newly produced T cells that mostly accounted for T-cell counts and diversity one year after transplant. Surviving recipient cells, namely T cells and thymic progenitors, were the source of high day-60 TCRbeta diversity in some patients. Several hundred rapidly expanded clones from non-depleted graft cells reportedly supplied alpha-beta T cells about two months post-transplant.

As it was prepared, the TCRbeta library received unique molecular identifiers. Using its own MiXCR run on the PCR reads, TCRdb lists one record per CDR3 protein. The sample shows about 510,000 distinct CDR3 sequences, roughly 11% of them seen only once. CDR3 length equals 13 residues. Per the germline V gene, CDR1 is MNHNY and CDR2 is SVGAGI (reference sequence). V shed 2 bases and J shed 7 bases, with 11 bases lying between them. Source: PBMCs, mostly from graft donor cells, taken 180 days after TCRalphabeta/CD19-depleted stem cell transplant. The V call is TRBV6-6, the J call TRBJ2-5; D is perhaps TRBD2 (5 bases). The clonotype originates from a female patient aged 2-10 years who had a stem cell transplant for aplastic anemia, so the T cells may come from the graft donor. The CDR3 protein is CASSYAREGTQYF. CDR3 nucleotide sequence: TGTGCCAGCAGTTACGCCCGAGAGGGGACCCAGTACTTC.